These 26 T cell receptor beta chains were sequenced from one sample in a study of blood T cell repertoires in COVID-19 (dated by TCRdb to 2020 to 2022). Library preparation was by the immunoSEQ multiplex PCR assay. Sourced from immuneACCESS, this table was stored by TCRdb with only in-frame sequences that have V and J called. A share of the clones is absent; for the studies checked, an unresolved V gene accounts for under half, and the remainder has no known explanation. This sample lists about 110,000 clones; roughly 84% were detected once. Less than 8% of the sample is held by the ten biggest clonotypes. The sequenced material came from peripheral blood. The receptors here all came from a woman at least 80 years old with active or convalescent COVID-19.

The gene calls are TRBV28 and TRBJ2-1; 9 nucleotides match TRBD2. Per germline, CDR1 MDHEN and CDR2 SYDVKM. Unmatched junction bases numbered 7, after V lost 5 bases and J lost 5 bases. The CDR3 is 15 residues long. CDR3 sequence (DNA): TGTGCCAGCAGTCTATTAGCGGGAGTTAACAATGAGCAGTTCTTC. It translates to CASSLLAGVNNEQFF.

This chain uses TRBV4-2 with TRBJ1-4, with TRBD1 matching 8 bases. V dropped 0 bases and J dropped 0; count of bases not matched to a gene: 9. The CDR3 loop spans 19 amino acids. CDR1 and CDR2 from the germline V gene are LGHNA and YNFKEQ. The CDR3 loop reads CASSQDRVGTGATNEKLFF. CDR3 nucleotide sequence: TGTGCCAGCAGCCAAGATCGTGTGGGGACAGGAGCAACTAATGAAAAACTGTTTTTT.

The V call is TRBV11-2, the J call TRBJ1-1, with D possibly being TRBD1 (5 bases). The CDR3 is 14 residues long. The V gene's germline CDR1 is SGHAT and CDR2 FQNNGV. V lost 4 bases to trimming and J lost 1 base, with 10 bases between them. CDR3: CASSWGPSNTEAFF. CDR3 in DNA: TGTGCCAGCAGCTGGGGCCCCTCGAACACTGAAGCTTTCTTT.

This clone appeared once. The CDR3 nucleotides are TGCGCCAGCAGCCCCTCCGGACAGGGGGCTTTCAATGAGCAGTTCTTC. Amino acids: CASSPSGQGAFNEQFF. This chain connects TRBV5-1 to TRBJ2-1; 11 bases line up with TRBD1. The trim removed 4 bases at V and 6 bases at J, leaving 9 bases unmatched. This CDR3 spans 16 amino acids. Germline V gene sequence: CDR1 SGHRS, CDR2 YFSETQ.

The chain joins TRBV9 to TRBJ1-5; D is ambiguous. Germline lookup yields CDR1 SGDLS and CDR2 YYNGEE. The CDR3 consists of 15 residues. The V gene lost 3 bases and the J gene lost 1 base, with 11 bases spanning the gap. CDR3 loop: CASSADAVSNQPQHF. The CDR3 bases are TGTGCCAGCAGCGCTGATGCGGTAAGCAATCAGCCCCAGCATTTT.

The gene calls are TRBV19 and TRBJ1-3; possible D gene TRBD1, 5 bases. The CDR3 has 15 amino acids. Looked up from germline, CDR1 is LNHDA and CDR2 is SQIVND (reference sequence). The germline V and J ends were trimmed by 8 bases and 0 bases, with 14 bases remaining between them. The CDR3 is CASSWEGSSGNTIYF. CDR3 nucleotide sequence: TGTGCCAGTTCGTGGGAGGGGTCCTCTGGAAACACCATATATTTT.

The chain links TRBV4-1 to TRBJ2-5; 8 bases are a match to TRBD2. From germline, CDR1 is MGHRA and CDR2 YSYEKL. The CDR3 extends over 15 amino acids. Trimming cost V 1 base and J 3 bases; bases outside gene matches: 4. CDR3 in amino acids: CASSQGQRGKETQYF. The CDR3 coding sequence is TGCGCCAGCAGCCAAGGCCAGCGGGGGAAAGAGACCCAGTACTTC.

The V and J genes are TRBV24-1 and TRBJ2-5, with a possible D match to TRBD1 (6 bases). The V end was cut by 4 bases, the J end by 2 bases, with 13 bases between. The CDR3 has 15 amino acids. Germline CDR1 reads KGHDR; CDR2 reads SFDVKD. The CDR3 DNA follows: TGTGCCACCAGTGACCTGGACAGCAAACAAGAGACCCAGTACTTC. Its translation is CATSDLDSKQETQYF.

This clone was observed once. The genes are TRBV27 and TRBJ2-1; the D gene is possibly TRBD2 (6 bases). Germline CDR1 reads MNHEY; CDR2 reads SMNVEV (reference sequence). This CDR3 contains 16 residues. V gave up 5 bases and J gave up 5 bases, with 19 bases separating them. The CDR3 coding sequence is TGTGCCAGCAGTCCCCTTTTGGGGGAGGAGGACAATGAGCAGTTCTTC. This encodes CASSPLLGEEDNEQFF.

The chain recombines TRBV28 with TRBJ1-5; 7 bases agree with TRBD1. Losses at the gene ends were 3 bases for V and 5 bases for J; bases not matched to a gene: 7. The CDR3 is made up of 15 amino acids. CDR1 and CDR2 (germline): MDHEN, SYDVKM. The CDR3 is CASSFNRGRDQPQHF. DNA of the CDR3: TGTGCCAGCAGTTTCAACAGGGGCCGGGATCAGCCCCAGCATTTT.

The chain couples TRBV6-2 or TRBV6-3 to TRBJ2-7, with 11 nucleotides matching TRBD2. This CDR3 comprises 15 residues. V dropped 6 bases and J dropped 0; count of bases not matched to a gene: 4. Germline CDR1 MNHEY, CDR2 SVGEGT. CDR3 amino acids: CASSSGLAASYEQYF. The CDR3 DNA is TGTGCCAGCAGCTCGGGACTAGCGGCCTCCTACGAGCAGTACTTC.

This clone occurred a few times. The CDR3 coding sequence is TGTGCCAGCAGCCCTCCCCAGGGGAGGGGGAGCAATCAGCCCCAGCATTTT. Translating gives CASSPPQGRGSNQPQHF. The chain is built from TRBV28 and TRBJ1-5; tentatively, D is TRBD1 (6 bases). Looked up from germline, CDR1 is MDHEN and CDR2 is SYDVKM. There are 17 residues in the CDR3. V shed 6 bases and J shed 1 base, with 19 bases lying between them.

The chain uses TRBV6-5 and TRBJ2-1; 9 bases map to TRBD2. The junction had 6 bases not matched to a gene; V was cut back by 7 bases and J by 8 bases. The CDR3 is made up of 13 amino acids. CDR1 is MNHEY, CDR2 SVGAGI, per germline. As DNA, the CDR3 is TGTGCCAGCACCGGGACTAGCTTGGATGAGCAGTTCTTC. Translated: CASTGTSLDEQFF.

The chain uses TRBV7-2 and TRBJ1-5, with 8 bases matching TRBD1. Unmatched junction bases numbered 4, after V lost 2 bases and J lost 4 bases. CDR1 SGHTA and CDR2 FQGNSA come from the germline V gene. The CDR3 spans 15 residues. CDR3 in amino acids: CASSLSGTGNQPQHF. The CDR3, as DNA: TGTGCCAGCAGCTTAAGTGGGACAGGAAATCAGCCCCAGCATTTT.

J is TRBJ2-7 and V is TRBV19; TRBD2 agrees at 7 bases. The germline V gene encodes CDR1 LNHDA and CDR2 SQIVND (reference sequence). V lost 3 bases, J lost 3 bases, and 5 bases stayed unmatched. The CDR3 has 14 amino acids. The CDR3 sequence is CASSMGGYYYEQYF. The CDR3 nucleotides are TGTGCCAGTAGTATGGGGGGGTACTACTACGAGCAGTACTTC.

This clone was seen a single time. The DNA of the CDR3 is TGTGCCAGCAGCCCATTCAATACAGGCACAGATACGCAGTATTTT. It yields the protein CASSPFNTGTDTQYF. The V call is TRBV7-2, the J call TRBJ2-3, with unresolved D. The ends were cut back, 5 bases at V and 1 base at J, with 13 bases in the middle. Germline values: CDR1 SGHTA, CDR2 FQGNSA. The CDR3 sequence is 15 residues long. The complete variable domain, with remaining parts taken from reference TRBV7-2 and TRBJ2-3, reads GAGVSQSPSNKVTEKGKDVELRCDPISGHTALYWYRQSLGQGLEFLIYFQGNSAPDKSGLPSDRFSAERTGGSVSTLTIQRTQQEDSAVYLCASSPFNTGTDTQYFGPGTRLTVL.

A few counts support this clone. The rearrangement joins TRBV7-2 to TRBJ1-5, with D possibly TRBD1 on 6 matching bases. This CDR3 contains 15 residues. V lost 0 bases to trimming and J lost 6 bases, with 12 bases between them. Germline values: CDR1 SGHTA, CDR2 FQGNSA. This CDR3 reads CASSLAMGGGQPQHF. The CDR3 DNA sequence: TGTGCCAGCAGCTTAGCTATGGGAGGGGGTCAGCCCCAGCATTTT.

The rearrangement joins TRBV12-5 to TRBJ1-1; D unclear. Trimming stripped 6 bases from V and 1 base from J, with 9 bases between. The CDR3 has 13 amino acids. The V gene's germline CDR1 is LGHNT and CDR2 FRNRAP. The CDR3 bases are TGTGCTAGTGGCCCCGACTGGAACACTGAAGCTTTCTTT. Translating gives CASGPDWNTEAFF. Supplemented by reference TRBV12-5 and TRBJ1-1, the full variable domain reads DARVTQTPRHKVTEMGQEVTMRCQPILGHNTVFWYRQTMMQGLELLAYFRNRAPLDDSGMPKDRFSAEMPDATLATLKIQPSEPRDSAVYFCASGPDWNTEAFFGQGTRLTVV.

The count of this clone is one. V usage is TRBV7-2 and J usage is TRBJ2-5; no definite D call. The ends were cut back, 5 bases at V and 4 bases at J, with 17 bases in the middle. This CDR3 comprises 15 residues. CDR1 is SGHTA and CDR2 is FQGNSA in the germline V gene. The DNA for the CDR3 is TGTGCCAGCAGCAGATCCTTTTACAAGCGAGAGACCCAGTACTTC. The encoded protein is CASSRSFYKRETQYF.

The rearrangement uses TRBV6-6 and TRBJ2-1; D is uncertain. The V and J ends lost 8 bases and 10 bases respectively, with 9 bases between them. The germline gives CDR1 MNHNY, CDR2 SVGAGI (reference sequence). There are 10 residues in the CDR3. This CDR3 is CASSRREQFF. CDR3 DNA: TGTGCCAGCTCTAGGAGAGAGCAGTTCTTC.

This rearrangement joins TRBV5-5 to TRBJ2-7; 7 bases match TRBD1. The CDR3 consists of 15 residues. CDR1 SGHKS and CDR2 YYEKEE come from the germline V gene (reference sequence). The J segment lost 3 bases and the V segment lost 0 bases, leaving 6 bases of the junction unmatched. The CDR3 here is CASSLAAGGFYEQYF. In DNA, the CDR3 is TGTGCCAGCAGCTTGGCGGCAGGGGGATTCTACGAGCAGTACTTC. The complete variable domain, with remaining parts taken from reference TRBV5-5 and TRBJ2-7, reads DAGVTQSPTHLIKTRGQQVTLRCSPISGHKSVSWYQQVLGQGPQFIFQYYEKEERGRGNFPDRFSARQFPNYSSELNVNALLLGDSALYLCASSLAAGGFYEQYFGPGTRLTVT.

This clone was seen only once. The V call is TRBV18, the J call TRBJ2-7, with 11 bases lining up with TRBD1. Trimming took 2 bases from V and 3 from J; bases not matched to a gene: 6. The germline V gene encodes CDR1 KGHSH and CDR2 LQKENI. The CDR3 is 16 residues long. The CDR3 nucleotides read TGTGCCAGCTCACCATTTGGACAGGGGGCGTTCTACGAGCAGTACTTC. Translated: CASSPFGQGAFYEQYF.

The chain couples TRBV10-3 to TRBJ2-5, with a tentative D call TRBD1 (6 bases). The CDR3 has 16 amino acids. The ends were cut back, 6 bases at V and 4 bases at J, with 21 bases in the middle. The germline V gene has CDR1 ENHRY and CDR2 SYGVKD. This chain's CDR3 is CAISAQPGTTPETQYF. CDR3 nucleotide sequence: TGTGCCATCAGCGCCCAGCCCGGGACAACTCCAGAGACCCAGTACTTC.

The gene calls are TRBV27 and TRBJ2-7; 14 bases map to TRBD2. This CDR3 is built from 17 residues. With 6 bases clipped from V and 3 bases from J, the junction kept 10 bases outside the gene matches. Per germline, CDR1 MNHEY and CDR2 SMNVEV (reference sequence). The CDR3 loop is CASSRLAGGPGGYEQYF. The CDR3 DNA reads TGTGCCAGCAGCCGACTAGCGGGAGGGCCTGGAGGCTACGAGCAGTACTTC.

The chain couples TRBV11-3 to TRBJ1-1, with D perhaps matching TRBD1 (6 bases). This CDR3 is built from 13 residues. Trimming removed 5 bases from V and 3 bases from J, with 10 bases in between. Germline V gives CDR1 SGHNT, CDR2 YENEEA. CDR3 amino acids: CASSKGGDTEAFF. Here the CDR3 DNA reads TGTGCCAGCAGCAAGGGGGGGGACACTGAAGCTTTCTTT.

The chain uses TRBV28 and TRBJ1-1; 10 bases match TRBD1. The junction had 11 bases not matched to a gene; V was cut back by 5 bases and J by 5 bases. CDR3 length: 16 residues. CDR1 is MDHEN and CDR2 is SYDVKM in the germline V gene. The CDR3 nucleotides are TGTGCCAGCAGTGCACTCCCCGGGACAGGGGAGACTGAAGCTTTCTTT. Its translation is CASSALPGTGETEAFF.